This section outlines one T cell receptor (beta chain) sequence together with its context. The data originate from a study of shared T cell receptors in the human thymus. Libraries were prepared by immunoSEQ multiplex PCR; TCRdb keeps only in-frame clonotypes and omits some of them. The sample holds more than 550,000 clones, around 85% seen once. The CDR3 is 15 amino acids. V lost 6 bases and J 1 base, leaving 13 bases between the germline ends. CDR1 is SNHLY, CDR2 FYNNEI, per germline. The same sample was also used in a study of human thymus T cells. That investigation notes: Thymic and blood repertoires appeared to show biased V and J gene usage. Thymic repertoires from unrelated individuals overlapped highly, related research reported.

The sequence derives from a girl under three years old with a congenital heart defect. Sequencing used thymocytes. The rearrangement links TRBV2 to TRBJ1-5; a possible D gene is TRBD1 (6 bases). CDR3 protein: CASRRGGRSNQPQHF. The CDR3 DNA reads as TGTGCCAGCAGGAGAGGGGGTCGGAGCAATCAGCCCCAGCATTTT.